The 30 T cell receptor beta chains reported below all come from one sample, sequenced in a study of cytomegalovirus exposure and HLA in healthy donors. Generated by immunoSEQ multiplex PCR, the TCRdb table keeps only in-frame clones and is missing some. The repertoire consists of 180,000 or so clones, with around nine tenths occurring once and the leading ten covering approximately 2.4%. Source material: PBMCs. Receptor source: a man aged 18-30 years in good health and CMV-seropositive.

J is TRBJ1-1 and V is TRBV15; unclear D gene. The CDR3 loop spans 11 amino acids. Trimming cost V 5 bases and J 4 bases, with 5 bases left between them. CDR1 is LNHNV, CDR2 YYDKDF, per germline (reference sequence). The CDR3: CATSPGTEAFF. CDR3 in DNA: TGTGCCACCAGCCCCGGCACTGAAGCTTTCTTT.

V and J are TRBV7-2 and TRBJ2-1; 13 bases match TRBD2. The CDR3 runs 16 residues. V shed 5 bases, J shed 4 bases, and the junction held 5 bases outside the gene matches. Germline V gene sequence: CDR1 SGHTA, CDR2 FQGNSA. The CDR3 bases are TGTGCCAGCAGCCCACCGGGACTAGCGGGGTACAATGAGCAGTTCTTC. Protein: CASSPPGLAGYNEQFF.

A word on this clone: Distinct nucleotide sequences in the sample also encode this CDR3. The chain links TRBV2 to TRBJ1-2, with D possibly matching TRBD1 (5 bases). The V end was cut by 4 bases, the J end by 2 bases, with 5 bases between. Germline CDR1 and CDR2: SNHLY and FYNNEI. CDR3 length: 12 residues. This CDR3 reads CASSGQNYGYTF. The CDR3 nucleotides read TGTGCCAGCAGTGGACAGAACTATGGCTACACCTTC.

The chain combines TRBV6-1 with TRBJ2-5; D is uncertain. CDR1 is MNHNS, CDR2 SASEGT, per germline. This CDR3 region has 12 residues. Deletions cut 8 bases from V and 4 bases from J, with 11 bases between. CDR3: CASLRPPETQYF. The CDR3 DNA reads as TGTGCCAGCCTGAGGCCCCCAGAGACCCAGTACTTC.

The genes are TRBV27 and TRBJ2-1; a possible D gene is TRBD1 (5 bases). Trimming removed 2 bases at V and 6 bases at J, with 14 bases between. In germline, CDR1 is MNHEY, CDR2 SMNVEV (reference sequence). This CDR3 spans 15 amino acids. Written as DNA, the CDR3 is TGTGCCAGCAGTTTAGGGGCCCCGCCGGGCAATGAGCAGTTCTTC. Protein product: CASSLGAPPGNEQFF.

The chain uses TRBV25-1 and TRBJ2-2; D is undetermined. Trimming removed 5 bases from V and 7 bases from J, with 5 bases in between. Germline values: CDR1 MGHDK, CDR2 SYGVNS. The CDR3 totals 11 residues. The CDR3: CASSTNGELFF. CDR3 bases: TGTGCCAGCAGTACTAACGGGGAGCTGTTTTTT.

The J gene is TRBJ2-2, the V gene TRBV9; D might be TRBD1 (6 bases). Trimming stripped 1 base from V and 0 bases from J, with 16 bases between. Germline V gene data show CDR1 as SGDLS and CDR2 as YYNGEE. The CDR3 is 18 residues long. DNA of the CDR3: TGTGCCAGCAGCGTAAGGGGGTCGGGGATAACGAACACCGGGGAGCTGTTTTTT. This translates into CASSVRGSGITNTGELFF.

The rearrangement uses TRBV30 and TRBJ2-7; 9 bases map to TRBD1. This CDR3 comprises 14 residues. With 8 bases clipped from V and 0 bases from J, the junction kept 8 bases outside the gene matches. Looked up from germline, CDR1 is GTSNPN and CDR2 is SVGIG (reference sequence). The CDR3 coding sequence is TGTGCCCTACGGCGGGGACAGGGCTCCTACGAGCAGTACTTC. It is translated as CALRRGQGSYEQYF. Combining the CDR3 with reference TRBV30 and TRBJ2-7 gives the whole variable domain SQTIHQWPATLVQPVGSPLSLECTVEGTSNPNLYWYRQAAGRGLQLLFYSVGIGQISSEVPQNLSASRPQDRQFILSSKKLLLSDSGFYLCALRRGQGSYEQYFGPGTRLTVT.

This clone was seen a single time. The DNA of the CDR3 is TGTGCCTGGAGTCTAGCGGGGTTCAATGAGCAGTTCTTC. It encodes CAWSLAGFNEQFF. The rearrangement uses TRBV30 and TRBJ2-1; the match to TRBD2 covers 9 bases. After removal of 2 bases from V and 6 bases from J, the junction contained 2 bases not matched to a gene. The germline V gene encodes CDR1 GTSNPN and CDR2 SVGIG (reference sequence). The CDR3 runs to 13 residues. Full variable domain (remainder filled in from reference TRBV30 and TRBJ2-1): SQTIHQWPATLVQPVGSPLSLECTVEGTSNPNLYWYRQAAGRGLQLLFYSVGIGQISSEVPQNLSASRPQDRQFILSSKKLLLSDSGFYLCAWSLAGFNEQFFGPGTRLTVL.

The genes are TRBV15 and TRBJ2-7; 8 bases line up with TRBD1. V dropped 4 bases and J dropped 5; count of bases not matched to a gene: 7. The CDR3 covers 14 residues. Germline V gene data show CDR1 as LNHNV and CDR2 as YYDKDF (reference sequence). CDR3 sequence: CATSTRTGTNEQYF. DNA for the CDR3: TGTGCCACCAGCACCAGGACAGGGACCAACGAGCAGTACTTC.

The chain is built from TRBV5-6 and TRBJ1-1; 7 positions agree with TRBD1. Germline CDR1 and CDR2: SGHDT and YYEEEE. The CDR3 runs 16 residues. V shed 2 bases and J 0 bases; nucleotides not matched to a gene: 7. The CDR3 nucleotides are TGTGCCAGCAGCTTAGGGCGTGACAGGGTGAACACTGAAGCTTTCTTT. Its protein product is CASSLGRDRVNTEAFF.

This clone has only a few counts. The chain has TRBV7-8 and TRBJ1-2; D is unresolved. V lost 1 base to trimming and J lost 3 bases, with 9 bases between them. This CDR3 is built from 14 residues. Germline lookup yields CDR1 SGHVS and CDR2 FQNEAQ. CDR3 DNA: TGTGCCAGCAGCTTAGGGAGTGGTCACTATGGCTACACCTTC. Its protein is CASSLGSGHYGYTF.

The CDR3 here is CAISEAGTGTYEQYF. CDR3 DNA: TGTGCCATCAGTGAGGCGGGGACAGGGACCTACGAGCAGTACTTC. The chain combines TRBV10-3 with TRBJ2-7; 9 bases map to TRBD1. The trim removed 2 bases at V and 2 bases at J, leaving 4 bases unmatched. The CDR3 loop spans 15 amino acids. Germline CDR1 is ENHRY and CDR2 is SYGVKD.

The chain carries TRBV4-1 and TRBJ2-1; TRBD2 agrees at 10 bases. Germline assignment: CDR1 MGHRA and CDR2 YSYEKL. The length of the CDR3 is 15 residues. Trimming removed 1 base from V and 10 bases from J; junction bases left unmatched: 7. As DNA, the CDR3 is TGCGCCAGCAGCCAAGGTCTAGCGGGGGTAGGGGAGCAGTTCTTC. Amino acid sequence: CASSQGLAGVGEQFF.

The V and J genes are TRBV6-1 and TRBJ2-7; D gene uncertain. Trimming cost V 7 bases and J 3 bases, with 13 bases left between them. This CDR3 contains 13 residues. Germline V gives CDR1 MNHNS, CDR2 SASEGT. CDR3 in DNA: TGTGCCAGCACTAGTCTTGAGCTCTACGAGCAGTACTTC. Amino acids: CASTSLELYEQYF.

Here the CDR3 DNA reads TGCGCCAGCAGCTTGGGATTCCTAGCGGGGCATTTCAATGAGCAGTTCTTC. Amino acid sequence: CASSLGFLAGHFNEQFF. The V gene is TRBV5-1, the J gene TRBJ2-1; 9 bases map to TRBD2. The CDR3 covers 17 residues. In germline, CDR1 is SGHRS, CDR2 YFSETQ. J lost 6 bases, V lost 0 bases, and 10 bases had no gene match.

J is TRBJ2-7 and V is TRBV4-1, with TRBD2 matching over 14 bases. CDR3 length: 17 residues. Unmatched junction bases numbered 9, after V lost 2 bases and J lost 6 bases. Germline V lookup: CDR1 MGHRA, CDR2 YSYEKL. For the CDR3, the DNA is TGCGCCAGCAGCCAAAATCTGGGGACTAGCGGGAGCAGCGAGCAGTACTTC. Its translation is CASSQNLGTSGSSEQYF.

The chain is built from TRBV6-1 and TRBJ2-3; 12 bases match TRBD2. Germline loops: CDR1 MNHNS, CDR2 SASEGT. V trimming: 3 bases; J trimming: 4 bases; junction bases outside the gene matches: 14. The CDR3 is made up of 19 amino acids. The CDR3 bases are TGTGCCAGCAGTGAGTGGTTGCTAGCGGGGGGGCGTGTCGCAGATACGCAGTATTTT. Protein: CASSEWLLAGGRVADTQYF.

The chain employs TRBV5-1 and TRBJ2-5; tentative D call: TRBD1 (6 bases). This CDR3 is built from 14 residues. In germline, CDR1 is SGHRS, CDR2 YFSETQ. The V end was cut by 3 bases, the J end by 4 bases, with 13 bases between. The CDR3 bases are TGCGCCAGCAGCTCAGGACAGTTGAGAGAGACCCAGTACTTC. This gives the protein CASSSGQLRETQYF.

This chain connects TRBV6-6 to TRBJ2-7, with D perhaps matching TRBD1 (6 bases). The V gene's germline CDR1 is MNHNY and CDR2 SVGAGI (reference sequence). This CDR3 is built from 15 residues. Trimming pared 0 bases from V and 5 bases from J, leaving 14 bases between. The CDR3, as DNA: TGTGCCAGCAGTTACTCCTACAGGGACGCCCACGAGCAGTACTTC. Translating it yields CASSYSYRDAHEQYF.

The chain joins TRBV19 to TRBJ1-1; 8 bases line up with TRBD1. In germline, CDR1 is LNHDA, CDR2 SQIVND (reference sequence). The CDR3 totals 14 residues. With V trimmed by 5 bases and J by 0 bases, 2 bases remained unmatched. The CDR3, as DNA: TGTGCCAGTAGTCAGGACAGGGTGAACACTGAAGCTTTCTTT. It is translated as CASSQDRVNTEAFF.

The V and J genes are TRBV4-2 and TRBJ2-1, with a tentative D call TRBD1 (7 bases). The germline V and J ends were trimmed by 4 bases and 6 bases, with 25 bases remaining between them. Looked up from germline, CDR1 is LGHNA and CDR2 is YNFKEQ. CDR3 length: 18 amino acids. In nucleotides, the CDR3 is TGTGCCAGCAGCCGAAAAGGAGGGGGCCAGTCAGCTCTCAATGAGCAGTTCTTC. Translated: CASSRKGGGQSALNEQFF.

The CDR3 loop reads CATSRDQGLMNTEAFF. CDR3 in DNA: TGTGCCACCAGCAGAGATCAGGGATTGATGAACACTGAAGCTTTCTTT. The genes are TRBV15 and TRBJ1-1, with D perhaps TRBD1 (5 bases). The germline V gene has CDR1 LNHNV and CDR2 YYDKDF (reference sequence). This CDR3 region has 16 residues. V shed 0 bases and J shed 0 bases, with 11 bases lying between them.

The V call is TRBV5-6, the J call TRBJ2-2; 7 nucleotides align to TRBD1. The length of the CDR3 is 15 residues. V was clipped by 4 bases and J by 6 bases; unmatched bases: 9. Germline CDR1 is SGHDT and CDR2 is YYEEEE. This CDR3 reads CASSPALDRAGELFF. As DNA, the CDR3 is TGTGCCAGCAGCCCGGCCCTAGACAGGGCCGGGGAGCTGTTTTTT. The entire variable domain, with the rest obtained from reference TRBV5-6 and TRBJ2-2, is as follows: DAGVTQSPTHLIKTRGQQVTLRCSPKSGHDTVSWYQQALGQGPQFIFQYYEEEERQRGNFPDRFSGHQFPNYSSELNVNALLLGDSALYLCASSPALDRAGELFFGEGSRLTVL.

The chain couples TRBV6-5 to TRBJ2-5, with 7 bases identical to TRBD1. The germline V gene has CDR1 MNHEY and CDR2 SVGAGI. With V trimmed by 5 bases and J by 3 bases, 6 bases remained unmatched. The CDR3 sequence is 14 residues long. CDR3: CASSRDSLEETQYF. For the CDR3, the DNA is TGTGCCAGCAGTCGGGACAGTTTGGAAGAGACCCAGTACTTC.

The gene calls are TRBV7-9 and TRBJ1-1; D call uncertain. From germline, CDR1 is SEHNR and CDR2 FQNEAQ (reference sequence). Trimming removed 5 bases at V and 0 bases at J, with 22 bases between. The CDR3 runs 18 residues. The CDR3 DNA reads TGTGCCAGCAGCCCGAACTCGCCGACCAGCGTGCTGAACACTGAAGCTTTCTTT. Amino acids: CASSPNSPTSVLNTEAFF. The whole variable domain, filled in from reference TRBV7-9 and TRBJ1-1, reads DTGVSQNPRHKITKRGQNVTFRCDPISEHNRLYWYRQTLGQGPEFLTYFQNEAQLEKSRLLSDRFSAERPKGSFSTLEIQRTEQGDSAMYLCASSPNSPTSVLNTEAFFGQGTRLTVV.

The chain joins TRBV5-8 to TRBJ2-1; TRBD1 aligns across 7 bases. V was pared by 7 bases and J by 9 bases, with 13 bases of the junction left unmatched. The CDR3 contains 14 residues. Germline V gene data show CDR1 as SGHTS and CDR2 as YDEGEE. For the CDR3, the DNA is TGTGCCAGCCACAGGGGTGCATCTGGGGTTGAGCAGTTCTTC. Residues: CASHRGASGVEQFF.

Only a few counts were recorded for this clone. The V and J genes are TRBV5-8 and TRBJ1-2; TRBD1 might be the D (6 bases). V dropped 3 bases and J dropped 9 bases, with 15 bases sitting between them. This CDR3 comprises 13 residues. CDR1 and CDR2 (germline): SGHTS, YDEGEE. This chain's CDR3 is CASSSRDKGSYTF. In DNA, the CDR3 is TGTGCCAGCAGCTCCCGGGACAAAGGAAGCTACACCTTC.

The chain couples TRBV5-8 to TRBJ2-2; 12 positions match TRBD2. J was trimmed by 3 bases and V by 4 bases; bases with no gene match: 4. CDR1 is SGHTS and CDR2 is YDEGEE in the germline V gene. The CDR3 is made up of 16 amino acids. DNA of the CDR3: TGTGCCAGCAGCCCAGGACTAGCGGGGTACACCGGGGAGCTGTTTTTT. Translation gives CASSPGLAGYTGELFF.

This clone was seen more than once but under ten times. The chain carries TRBV4-2 and TRBJ2-7, with D possibly being TRBD1 (6 bases). V lost 0 bases, J lost 7 bases, and 13 bases lay in between. CDR3 length: 14 residues. From germline, CDR1 is LGHNA and CDR2 YNFKEQ. CDR3 residues: CASSQESPRGEQYF. The CDR3 DNA sequence: TGTGCCAGCAGCCAAGAGTCTCCCAGGGGTGAGCAGTACTTC.